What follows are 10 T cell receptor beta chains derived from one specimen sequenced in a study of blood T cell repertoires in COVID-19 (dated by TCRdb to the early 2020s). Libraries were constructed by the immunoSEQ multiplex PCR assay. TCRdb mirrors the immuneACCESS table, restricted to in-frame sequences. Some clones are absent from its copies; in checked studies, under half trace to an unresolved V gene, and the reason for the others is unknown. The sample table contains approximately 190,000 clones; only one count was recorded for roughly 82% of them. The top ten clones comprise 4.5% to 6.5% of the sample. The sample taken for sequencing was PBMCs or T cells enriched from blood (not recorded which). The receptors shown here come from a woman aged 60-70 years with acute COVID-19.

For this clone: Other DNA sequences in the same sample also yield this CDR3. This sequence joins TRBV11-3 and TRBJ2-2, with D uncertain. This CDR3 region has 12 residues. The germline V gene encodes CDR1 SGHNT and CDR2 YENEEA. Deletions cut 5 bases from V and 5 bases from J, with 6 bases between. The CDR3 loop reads CASSPLTGELFF. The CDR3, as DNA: TGTGCCAGCAGCCCCCTAACCGGGGAGCTGTTTTTT.

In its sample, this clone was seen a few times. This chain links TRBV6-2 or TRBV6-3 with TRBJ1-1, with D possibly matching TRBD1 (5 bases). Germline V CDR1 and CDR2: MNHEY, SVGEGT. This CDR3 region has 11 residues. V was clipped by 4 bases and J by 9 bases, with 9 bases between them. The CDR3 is CASSSDRKAFF. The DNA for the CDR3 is TGTGCCAGCAGTTCCGACAGAAAAGCTTTCTTT.

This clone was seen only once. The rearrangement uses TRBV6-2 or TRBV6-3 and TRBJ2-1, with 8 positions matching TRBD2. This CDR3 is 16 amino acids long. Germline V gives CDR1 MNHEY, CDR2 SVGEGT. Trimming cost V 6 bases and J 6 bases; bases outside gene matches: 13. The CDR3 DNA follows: TGTGCCAGCAGCTCAACATTAGCGGGGCTCCGCAATGAGCAGTTCTTC. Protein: CASSSTLAGLRNEQFF.

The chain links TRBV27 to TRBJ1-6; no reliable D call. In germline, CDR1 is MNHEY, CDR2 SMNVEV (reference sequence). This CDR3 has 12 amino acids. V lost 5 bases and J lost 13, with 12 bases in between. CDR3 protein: CASSPERGPLHF. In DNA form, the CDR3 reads TGTGCCAGCAGTCCGGAGCGCGGGCCCCTCCACTTT.

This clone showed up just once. The CDR3 reads CASSFQGANYGYTF. CDR3 nucleotide sequence: TGTGCCAGCAGCTTCCAGGGGGCGAACTATGGCTACACCTTC. The chain carries TRBV2 and TRBJ1-2; 8 bases agree with TRBD1. The J segment lost 2 bases and the V segment lost 6 bases, leaving 5 bases of the junction unmatched. This CDR3 spans 14 amino acids. Per germline, CDR1 SNHLY and CDR2 FYNNEI.

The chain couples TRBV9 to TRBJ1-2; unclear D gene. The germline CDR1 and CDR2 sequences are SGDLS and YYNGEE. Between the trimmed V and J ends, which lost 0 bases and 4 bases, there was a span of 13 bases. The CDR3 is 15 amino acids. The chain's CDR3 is CASSVELSTAYGYTF. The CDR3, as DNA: TGTGCCAGCAGCGTAGAGCTCAGCACAGCCTATGGCTACACCTTC. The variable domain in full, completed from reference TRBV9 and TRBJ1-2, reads DSGVTQTPKHLITATGQRVTLRCSPRSGDLSVYWYQQSLDQGLQFLIQYYNGEERAKGNILERFSAQQFPDLHSELNLSSLELGDSALYFCASSVELSTAYGYTFGSGTRLTVV.

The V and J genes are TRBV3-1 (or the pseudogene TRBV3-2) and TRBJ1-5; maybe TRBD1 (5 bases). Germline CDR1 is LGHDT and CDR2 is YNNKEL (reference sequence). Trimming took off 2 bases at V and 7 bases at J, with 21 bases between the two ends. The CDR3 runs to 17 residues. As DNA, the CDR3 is TGTGCCAGCAGCCAAACCCCCCAGGCCAGGGTAGGGCAGCCCCAGCATTTT. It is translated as CASSQTPQARVGQPQHF.

The CDR3 reads CASSLEAGMGTEAFF. The CDR3 DNA reads TGCGCCAGCAGCTTGGAGGCAGGGATGGGCACTGAAGCTTTCTTT. This chain links TRBV5-1 with TRBJ1-1, with a possible D match to TRBD1 (5 bases). Trimming pared 0 bases from V and 4 bases from J, leaving 13 bases between. The CDR3 totals 15 residues. Germline values: CDR1 SGHRS, CDR2 YFSETQ.

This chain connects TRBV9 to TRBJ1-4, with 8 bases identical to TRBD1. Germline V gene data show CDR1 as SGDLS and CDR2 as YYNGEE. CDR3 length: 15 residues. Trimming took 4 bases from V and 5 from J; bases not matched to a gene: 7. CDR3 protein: CASSPRQGQNEKLFF. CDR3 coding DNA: TGTGCCAGCAGCCCGAGACAGGGGCAGAATGAAAAACTGTTTTTT. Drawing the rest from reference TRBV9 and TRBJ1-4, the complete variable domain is DSGVTQTPKHLITATGQRVTLRCSPRSGDLSVYWYQQSLDQGLQFLIQYYNGEERAKGNILERFSAQQFPDLHSELNLSSLELGDSALYFCASSPRQGQNEKLFFGSGTQLSVL.

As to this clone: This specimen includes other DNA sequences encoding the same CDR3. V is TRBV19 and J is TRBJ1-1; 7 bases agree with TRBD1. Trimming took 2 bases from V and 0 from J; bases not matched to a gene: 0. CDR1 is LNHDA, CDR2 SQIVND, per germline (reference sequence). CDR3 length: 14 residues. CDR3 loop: CASSITGVNTEAFF. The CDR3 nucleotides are TGTGCCAGTAGTATAACAGGGGTGAACACTGAAGCTTTCTTT.